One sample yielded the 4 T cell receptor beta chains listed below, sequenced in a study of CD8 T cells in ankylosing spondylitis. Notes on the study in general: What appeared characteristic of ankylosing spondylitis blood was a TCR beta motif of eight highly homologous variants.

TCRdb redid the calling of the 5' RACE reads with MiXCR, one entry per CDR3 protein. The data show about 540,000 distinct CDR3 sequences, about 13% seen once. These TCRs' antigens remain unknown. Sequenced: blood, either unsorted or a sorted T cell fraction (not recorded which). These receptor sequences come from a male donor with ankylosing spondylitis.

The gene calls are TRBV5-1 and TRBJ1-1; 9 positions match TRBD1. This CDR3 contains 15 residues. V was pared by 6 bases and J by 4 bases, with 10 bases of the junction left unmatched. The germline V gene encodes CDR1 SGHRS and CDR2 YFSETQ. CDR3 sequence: CASNEQGAVGTEAFF. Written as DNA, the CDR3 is TGCGCCAGCAATGAACAGGGGGCTGTGGGCACTGAAGCTTTCTTT.

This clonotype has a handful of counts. The CDR3 DNA reads TGCGCCAGCATGCAGGGGAACACCGGGGAGCTGTTTTTT. Translation: CASMQGNTGELFF. The gene calls are TRBV10-1 and TRBJ2-2; possibly TRBD1 for D (5 bases). The CDR3 sequence is 13 residues long. Germline lookup yields CDR1 WNHNN and CDR2 SYGVQD (reference sequence). Trimming removed 7 bases at V and 1 base at J, with 7 bases between.

The CDR3 bases are TGTGCCAGCAGTGTACAGGGGGGCGAGCAGTACGTC. It codes for CASSVQGGEQYV. The chain carries TRBV25-1 and TRBJ2-7, with TRBD1 matching over 8 bases. The CDR3 sequence is 12 residues long. Germline CDR1 MGHDK, CDR2 SYGVNS. V lost 4 bases, J lost 6 bases, and 2 bases stayed unmatched.

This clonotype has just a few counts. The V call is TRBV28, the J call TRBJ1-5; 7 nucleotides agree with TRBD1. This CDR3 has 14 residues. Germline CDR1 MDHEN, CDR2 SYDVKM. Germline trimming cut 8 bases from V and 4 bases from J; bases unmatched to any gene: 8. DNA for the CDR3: TGTGCCAGCGGATTGGTACAGGGGAATCAGCCCCAGCATTTT. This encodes CASGLVQGNQPQHF.